This T cell receptor (beta chain) was obtained from a study of CD8 T cells in Susac syndrome (dated by TCRdb to 2018 to 2020). Context from the whole study: Repertoire sequencing was used to test whether CD8+ T cell activation and differentiation in Susac syndrome was antigen driven. The study compared CD8+ T cell repertoire clonality among approximately twelve healthy donors, around 14 Susac syndrome patients and about 16 multiple sclerosis patients. Broad study findings and their caveats: The number of individuals in the TCR sequencing and HLA analysis was acknowledged as relatively small.

RNA was extracted using the RNeasy kit, and roughly 0.45 to 1 ug of the RNA was reverse transcribed with random hexamers. The immunoSEQ multiplex PCR assay, covering 54 Vbeta and 13 Jbeta segments, was used to amplify TCR beta CDR3 regions. PCR amplification bias was corrected using a synthetic template baseline for primer optimization and computational correction. The original methods were these. Reads were annotated to V, D and J genes per IMGT and analyzed with immunoSEQ Analyzer, keeping only productive sequences. Clonality was computed as one minus Shannon entropy normalized by log2 of the number of productive unique sequences. For each patient and control, public and private clones were evaluated among the 100 most prevalent clones. Clones were defined as Susac-specific if absent from the healthy and MS cohorts, from 1052 published viral clones and from other ImmuneACCESS disease sequences. The public reads were reanalyzed by TCRdb: fastp trimming at Q25, MiXCR alignment, in-frame beta chains only. Every entry covers one CDR3 protein and lists the most common genes and DNA from its rows. The V and J calls follow TCRdb's processing rather than the paper's. For this sample the table gives 250,000 to 300,000 distinct CDR3 sequences, of which roughly 84% were detected only once. The ten largest account for about 0.11% of the sample.

Peripheral blood CD8+ and CD4+ T cells from healthy donors, Susac syndrome patients and multiple sclerosis patients were profiled using high-throughput TCR beta sequencing. The multiple sclerosis controls were treatment-naive patients whose relapsing-remitting disease, either stable or active, fulfilled the revised McDonald criteria. CD8+ TEMRA cells were enriched by FACS, while bulk CD8+ and CD4+ T cells were purified by magnetic negative isolation. Blood was drawn into EDTA tubes, processed within 24 hours, and PBMCs were isolated by density gradient centrifugation. PBMCs destined for TCR sequencing were cryopreserved in liquid nitrogen and later thawed in a 37 °C water bath. Purity of sorted or isolated CD4+, CD8+ and CD8+ TEMRA cells was at least 90%. To note about this clonotype: Its antigen remains undetermined. It has no much larger one-base neighbor in the sample; base qualities were not kept.

The clonotype originates from a human donor with multiple sclerosis. Sequencing was performed on CD8+ T cells from PBMCs.

The CDR3 region has the sequence CASGPGRGEQYF. The nucleotide sequence is TGTGCCAGCGGTCCGGGCCGAGGAGAGCAGTACTTC. The rearrangement combines TRBV28 with TRBJ2-7; the D gene lacks a confident call. CDR1 MDHEN and CDR2 SYDVKM were looked up in the germline V gene. Counted from cysteine to phenylalanine, this CDR3 has 12 amino acids. Kept here is only the CDR3 DNA, which spans 36 bases and is read in frame from base 1. The trim is 8 bases for V and 7 bases for J, with a gap of 15 bases between the germline ends.